These 26 T cell receptor beta chains came from one sample sequenced in a study of cytomegalovirus exposure and HLA in healthy donors. This PCR relied on a set of 60 Vbeta primers and 13 Jbeta primers. TCRdb's table, derived via immunoSEQ multiplex PCR, lists solely in-frame clones and lacks some. This sample carries about 62,000 clones, approximately 81% of them seen once, and the ten largest clones take 2.5% to 3%. Sequencing was done on a sample of PBMCs. The source of these receptors is a woman aged 25 to 39 in good health and CMV-seronegative.

The V gene is TRBV9, the J gene TRBJ2-7; D not certain. V was clipped by 2 bases and J by 3 bases, with 12 bases between them. Germline values: CDR1 SGDLS, CDR2 YYNGEE. The CDR3 spans 14 residues. The CDR3 is CASSVTVNGYEQYF. The CDR3 DNA reads as TGTGCCAGCAGCGTCACGGTGAACGGCTACGAGCAGTACTTC.

This sequence joins TRBV6-4 and TRBJ2-3; unclear D gene. CDR1 and CDR2 from the germline V gene are MRHNA and SNTAGT. CDR3 length equals 13 residues. With 8 bases removed from V and 1 base from J, the gap between germline ends came to 10 bases. The CDR3 DNA is TGTGCCAGCGCGACAACAGGCACAGATACGCAGTATTTT. The encoded protein is CASATTGTDTQYF.

This chain links TRBV9 with TRBJ2-1, with D hard to call. With 4 bases removed from V and 5 bases from J, the gap between germline ends came to 13 bases. This CDR3 is built from 14 residues. CDR1 is SGDLS and CDR2 is YYNGEE in the germline V gene. CDR3 in amino acids: CASSPTRRNNEQFF. For the CDR3, the DNA is TGTGCCAGCAGCCCCACCCGCAGAAACAATGAGCAGTTCTTC.

The rearrangement uses TRBV2 and TRBJ2-5; weak D call: TRBD1 (6 bases). The CDR3 contains 18 residues. The V end was cut by 5 bases, the J end by 0 bases, with 22 bases between. Germline CDR1 SNHLY, CDR2 FYNNEI. The CDR3 nucleotides read TGTGCCAGCAGTTACATCTACCGGGACACCAACGACCAAGAGACCCAGTACTTC. Translated, it gives CASSYIYRDTNDQETQYF.

V is TRBV5-1 and J is TRBJ2-3, with a weak D call TRBD2 (5 bases). V was pared by 3 bases and J by 5 bases, with 10 bases between. Per the germline V gene, CDR1 is SGHRS and CDR2 is YFSETQ. CDR3 length equals 13 residues. Written as DNA, the CDR3 is TGCGCCAGCAGCTCCGAGGGAAGAGATACGCAGTATTTT. Encoded protein: CASSSEGRDTQYF.

V usage is TRBV10-2 and J usage is TRBJ1-1; perhaps TRBD1 as D (5 bases). The CDR3 is made up of 12 amino acids. Germline lookup yields CDR1 WSHSY and CDR2 SAAADI. Trimming cost V 5 bases and J 1 base, with 5 bases left between them. The CDR3 here is CASSTGNTEAFF. Here the CDR3 DNA reads TGCGCCAGCAGTACAGGGAACACTGAAGCTTTCTTT.

The chain employs TRBV9 and TRBJ2-1; 9 positions match TRBD1. J lost 3 bases, V lost 0 bases, and 1 base had no gene match. Germline V CDR1 and CDR2: SGDLS, YYNGEE. The CDR3 consists of 15 residues. DNA for the CDR3: TGTGCCAGCAGCGTAGAGGACAGGGGCTACAATGAGCAGTTCTTC. This encodes CASSVEDRGYNEQFF. Combining the CDR3 with reference TRBV9 and TRBJ2-1 gives the whole variable domain DSGVTQTPKHLITATGQRVTLRCSPRSGDLSVYWYQQSLDQGLQFLIQYYNGEERAKGNILERFSAQQFPDLHSELNLSSLELGDSALYFCASSVEDRGYNEQFFGPGTRLTVL.

V usage is TRBV19 and J usage is TRBJ2-1; 9 bases are shared with TRBD1. V was clipped by 7 bases and J by 2 bases; unmatched bases: 9. This CDR3 has 16 residues. Per germline, CDR1 LNHDA and CDR2 SQIVND (reference sequence). CDR3 DNA sequence: TGTGCCAGTAACTCGCCGGGACAGGGCGCCTACAATGAGCAGTTCTTC. This translates into CASNSPGQGAYNEQFF.

This clone was seen more than once but under ten times. The chain links TRBV7-6 to TRBJ2-1, with D maybe TRBD1 (7 bases). The germline V gene encodes CDR1 SGHVS and CDR2 FNYEAQ. The CDR3 sequence is 13 residues long. Between the trimmed V and J ends, which lost 0 bases and 8 bases, there was a span of 8 bases. CDR3 sequence: CASSLARGDEQFF. In nucleotides, the CDR3 is TGTGCCAGCAGCTTAGCCAGGGGGGATGAGCAGTTCTTC. Full variable domain (remainder filled in from reference TRBV7-6 and TRBJ2-1): GAGVSQSPRYKVTKRGQDVALRCDPISGHVSLYWYRQALGQGPEFLTYFNYEAQQDKSGLPNDRFSAERPEGSISTLTIQRTEQRDSAMYRCASSLARGDEQFFGPGTRLTVL.

The CDR3 is CAWSVQGTGAEAFF. In nucleotides, the CDR3 is TGTGCCTGGAGTGTACAGGGGACGGGCGCTGAAGCTTTCTTT. V is TRBV30 and J is TRBJ1-1; 7 bases fit TRBD1. CDR3 length equals 14 residues. The V gene's germline CDR1 is GTSNPN and CDR2 SVGIG (reference sequence). Trimming cost V 0 bases and J 6 bases; bases outside gene matches: 7.

This rearrangement joins TRBV15 to TRBJ2-5; D not certain. The CDR3 totals 16 residues. CDR1 is LNHNV and CDR2 is YYDKDF in the germline V gene (reference sequence). Trimming shortened V by 2 bases and J by 1 base, and 14 bases separated the two germline ends. CDR3 in amino acids: CATSRLSQTFQETQYF. The DNA for the CDR3 is TGTGCCACCAGCAGACTCTCACAGACCTTCCAAGAGACCCAGTACTTC.

V is TRBV18 and J is TRBJ2-5; 10 bases map to TRBD1. The CDR3 has 18 residues. CDR1 is KGHSH and CDR2 is LQKENI in the germline V gene. The ends lost 6 bases at V and 6 bases at J; junction bases unmatched: 19. As DNA, the CDR3 is TGTGCCAGCTCCCCCAGACAGGGAGAGACAGGGGGCTTGAAGACCCAGTACTTC. This translates into CASSPRQGETGGLKTQYF. The variable domain in full, completed from reference TRBV18 and TRBJ2-5, reads NAGVMQNPRHLVRRRGQEARLRCSPMKGHSHVYWYRQLPEEGLKFMVYLQKENIIDESGMPKERFSAEFPKEGPSILRIQQVVRGDSAAYFCASSPRQGETGGLKTQYFGPGTRLLVL.

J is TRBJ2-1 and V is TRBV5-1, with D perhaps matching TRBD2 (6 bases). This CDR3 is built from 16 residues. CDR1 is SGHRS and CDR2 is YFSETQ in the germline V gene. Trimming cost V 4 bases and J 8 bases, with 22 bases left between them. CDR3 residues: CASSPSGGDLLDEQFF. The CDR3 nucleotides read TGCGCCAGCAGCCCCTCGGGCGGGGACCTGCTGGATGAGCAGTTCTTC.

The chain couples TRBV6-1 to TRBJ1-1, with 10 nucleotides matching TRBD1. Germline lookup yields CDR1 MNHNS and CDR2 SASEGT. The CDR3 is made up of 15 amino acids. V lost 4 bases and J lost 1; bases outside the gene matches: 3. The CDR3 DNA is TGTGCCAGCAGTGGTGACAGGGGGCGGAACACTGAAGCTTTCTTT. The encoded protein is CASSGDRGRNTEAFF.

The chain carries TRBV28 and TRBJ2-5; 9 bases align to TRBD1. The J call is in doubt because the DNA end fits TRBJ2-7 better. The CDR3 is made up of 14 amino acids. CDR1 is MDHEN and CDR2 is SYDVKM in the germline V gene. The CDR3 nucleotides read TGTGCCGGACCCTCCCGGACAGGGGCCTGCGAGCAGTACTTC. Its translation is CAGPSRTGACEQYF.

The chain has TRBV7-2 and TRBJ2-2; 9 bases match TRBD1. The CDR3 has 15 residues. Germline trimming cut 1 base from V and 3 bases from J; bases unmatched to any gene: 0. In germline, CDR1 is SGHTA, CDR2 FQGNSA. CDR3 protein: CASSLGQGDTGELFF. The DNA for the CDR3 is TGTGCCAGCAGCTTAGGACAGGGGGACACCGGGGAGCTGTTTTTT. The complete variable domain, with remaining parts taken from reference TRBV7-2 and TRBJ2-2, reads GAGVSQSPSNKVTEKGKDVELRCDPISGHTALYWYRQSLGQGLEFLIYFQGNSAPDKSGLPSDRFSAERTGGSVSTLTIQRTQQEDSAVYLCASSLGQGDTGELFFGEGSRLTVL.

The chain uses TRBV6-5 and TRBJ1-1; D is perhaps TRBD1 (5 bases). The V and J ends lost 2 bases and 6 bases respectively, with 7 bases between them. This CDR3 has 12 residues. Germline values: CDR1 MNHEY, CDR2 SVGAGI. CDR3 DNA: TGTGCCAGCAGTTACGGGGGGGCTGAAGCTTTCTTT. As protein: CASSYGGAEAFF.

The V gene is TRBV6-6, the J gene TRBJ1-1; 8 bases align to TRBD1. Germline lookup yields CDR1 MNHNY and CDR2 SVGAGI (reference sequence). The ends lost 8 bases at V and 7 bases at J; junction bases unmatched: 6. The CDR3 consists of 12 residues. The CDR3 DNA reads TGTGCCAGCGTCAGGGGGCAGGTTGAAGCTTTCTTT. Its protein product is CASVRGQVEAFF.

A single count supports this clone. J is TRBJ2-3 and V is TRBV4-3; 9 nucleotides agree with TRBD2. There are 16 residues in the CDR3. J lost 3 bases, V lost 1 base, and 5 bases had no gene match. Germline V gene data show CDR1 as LGHNA and CDR2 as YSLEER. DNA of the CDR3: TGCGCCAGCAGCCAAGGGTCTAGCGGGGAAACAGATACGCAGTATTTT. Amino acids: CASSQGSSGETDTQYF.

The V gene is TRBV4-1, the J gene TRBJ2-3; no firm D call. CDR1 is MGHRA, CDR2 YSYEKL, per germline. There are 16 residues in the CDR3. The V gene lost 4 bases and the J gene lost 0 bases, with 14 bases spanning the gap. The chain's CDR3 is CASSLRSLASTDTQYF. The DNA for the CDR3 is TGCGCCAGCAGCCTCCGGAGTCTGGCTAGCACAGATACGCAGTATTTT.

This rearrangement joins TRBV6-1 to TRBJ2-1, with TRBD2 matching over 14 bases. This CDR3 has 15 residues. Germline lookup yields CDR1 MNHNS and CDR2 SASEGT. V lost 6 bases to trimming and J lost 6 bases; unmatched junction nucleotides: 4. The CDR3 DNA sequence: TGTGCCAGCAGAGGGGGACTAGCGGGGGCCAATGAGCAGTTCTTC. This sequence encodes CASRGGLAGANEQFF.

The rearrangement joins TRBV5-5 to TRBJ2-5, with TRBD1 as a possible D gene (6 bases). V lost 0 bases and J lost 2, with 20 bases in between. Looked up from germline, CDR1 is SGHKS and CDR2 is YYEKEE (reference sequence). The CDR3 totals 18 residues. The CDR3 nucleotides are TGTGCCAGCAGCTTGGCTAGCAGGGGTTCGCCGCCACAAGAGACCCAGTACTTC. Amino acid sequence: CASSLASRGSPPQETQYF.

J is TRBJ1-5 and V is TRBV16; possibly TRBD1 for D (5 bases). V gave up 3 bases and J gave up 7 bases, with 7 bases separating them. Germline lookup yields CDR1 KGHSY and CDR2 FQNENV. CDR3 length: 12 residues. DNA of the CDR3: TGTGCCAGCAGCCATGGGGCACAGCCCCAGCATTTT. Its translation is CASSHGAQPQHF.

This chain uses TRBV7-9 with TRBJ2-1; D gene ambiguous. CDR1 is SEHNR, CDR2 FQNEAQ, per germline (reference sequence). The ends were cut back, 5 bases at V and 8 bases at J, with 16 bases in the middle. The CDR3 totals 14 residues. The CDR3 reads CASSAHAVRDEQFF. The CDR3 DNA reads as TGTGCCAGCAGCGCCCACGCTGTTCGGGATGAGCAGTTCTTC. Looking up the rest from reference TRBV7-9 and TRBJ2-1 gives the full variable domain: DTGVSQNPRHKITKRGQNVTFRCDPISEHNRLYWYRQTLGQGPEFLTYFQNEAQLEKSRLLSDRFSAERPKGSFSTLEIQRTEQGDSAMYLCASSAHAVRDEQFFGPGTRLTVL.

DNA of the CDR3: TGTGCCAGCAGCTTGGGACGGACTGGAGGCTACACCTTC. As protein: CASSLGRTGGYTF. The chain recombines TRBV5-6 with TRBJ1-2; no clear D. The CDR3 is 13 amino acids. The germline V gene has CDR1 SGHDT and CDR2 YYEEEE. The V gene lost 0 bases and the J gene lost 8 bases, with 11 bases spanning the gap.

The chain recombines TRBV5-1 with TRBJ1-6; 9 nucleotides match TRBD1. Per the germline V gene, CDR1 is SGHRS and CDR2 is YFSETQ. Trimming took 0 bases from V and 0 from J; bases not matched to a gene: 7. The CDR3 covers 19 residues. DNA of the CDR3: TGCGCCAGCAGCTTGGGAGGGACAGGGCTCAGCTCCTATAATTCACCCCTCCACTTT. This encodes CASSLGGTGLSSYNSPLHF.